This T cell receptor beta chain derives from a study of identifying expanded T cells in peripheral blood. Remarks on this clone: What it binds is not known.

The assay was immunoSEQ multiplex PCR, and TCRdb's table has in-frame clones only and misses some. The sample consists of 95,000 or so clones, about 90% of them appearing once. Whole-study results and caveats: Over about two and four weeks, about 15 and 19 clones changed, versus 1.2 between replicates. Clone count variance between roughly 2-week samples rose with total template count.

The CDR3 totals 17 residues. Trimming at V came to 6 bases and at J to 4 bases, leaving 16 bases not matched to a gene. Germline lookup yields CDR1 MGHDK and CDR2 SYGVNS. This chain joins TRBV25-1 and TRBJ2-3; 7 nucleotides align to TRBD1. The specimen sequenced was blood. The sequence derives from a person aged 18 to 75 in good health. The CDR3 DNA reads as TGTGCCAGCAGACCCCAGCCCCCGGGACAGCTTTCAGATACGCAGTATTTT. Protein: CASRPQPPGQLSDTQYF.